The T cell receptor beta chain described here comes from a study of breast tumors, draining lymph nodes, adjacent tissues (dated by TCRdb to 2015 to 2016). With regard to the full study: The study compared TCR beta repertoires across tumor, adjacent nontumor tissue and axillary lymph nodes from breast cancer patients. In human breast cancer, the study set out to assess how tumor, surrounding tissue and draining lymph node repertoires relate to one another and whether T cells might be exchanged between them.

Reads for this sample came from an Illumina HiSeq 2000. TCR beta chain libraries were generated by multiplex PCR amplification. The amplified TCR beta chain products were analyzed by high-throughput sequencing. TCRdb's own reprocessing of the public reads used fastp at Q25 and MiXCR and kept productive beta chains. Here each entry gathers all rows of one CDR3 protein and keeps the most common genes and DNA. The sample table shows roughly 100,000 distinct CDR3 sequences, and around 30% are seen once. The ten largest clones represent approximately 5% of the sample. Per the germline V gene (reference sequence), SEHNR is the CDR1 and FQNEAQ is the CDR2. Trimming leaves V shorter by 4 bases and J shorter by 1 base, with the junction holding 6 bases beyond the gene matches. Spanning cysteine to phenylalanine, the CDR3 consists of 15 amino acids. Left in the record is the CDR3 DNA by itself, 45 bases read in frame from the first base.

The table lists this clonotype with a few counts. The specificity of this receptor is unknown. No base quality values were provided; no much bigger clone lies one nucleotide off. The axillary draining lymph nodes of breast cancer patients were the source of the lymph node samples. The paper as a whole reports these results and caveats: The similarity between tumor and nontumor tissue repertoires was significantly greater in luminal-like breast cancer than in basal-like breast cancer. A scenario in which most tumor T cells derive from the lymph node and then expand within tumor tissue was judged to be consistent with the data. Tumor T-cell repertoires showed less diversity than lymph node repertoires and more diversity than nontumor tissue repertoires, and tumor T-cell repertoires showed preferential V and J gene usage. Rather than being directly demonstrated, the conclusion that tumor T cells originate in lymph nodes was presented as consistent with a hypothesis.

Material: axillary lymph node tissue. This clonotype was sampled from a female donor with breast cancer. Some clones in this sample may be carry-over from other donors' samples. The receptor chain draws on TRBV7-9 and TRBJ1-1; the central 7 bases match TRBD1. The CDR3 protein is CASSSADRRNTEAFF. At the DNA level, the sequence is TGTGCCAGCAGCTCCGCGGACAGGAGGAACACTGAAGCTTTCTTT.